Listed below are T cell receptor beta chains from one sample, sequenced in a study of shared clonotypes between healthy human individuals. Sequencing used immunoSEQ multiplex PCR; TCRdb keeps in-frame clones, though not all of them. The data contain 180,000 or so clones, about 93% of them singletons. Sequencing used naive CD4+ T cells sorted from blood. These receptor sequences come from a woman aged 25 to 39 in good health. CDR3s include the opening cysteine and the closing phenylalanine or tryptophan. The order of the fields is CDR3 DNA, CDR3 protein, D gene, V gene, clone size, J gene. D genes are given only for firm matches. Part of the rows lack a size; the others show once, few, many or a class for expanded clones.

TGTGCCAGCAGTTTGAAGGGGACTCGGAACACTGAAGCTTTCTTT | CASSLKGTRNTEAFF | - | TRBV27 | - | TRBJ1-1
TGCGCCAGCAGACAGGACTCTGGGGCCAACGTCCTGACTTTC | CASRQDSGANVLTF | - | TRBV5-1 | - | TRBJ2-6
TGTGCCAGCAGTTACTCGAAACGCGGGAGTAGAGGCGAGCAGTACTTC | CASSYSKRGSRGEQYF | TRBD2 | TRBV6-5 | - | TRBJ2-7
TGTGCCACCAGCAGAGATCAGGGGGAAAAACTGTTTTTT | CATSRDQGEKLFF | - | TRBV15 | - | TRBJ1-4
TGTGCCACCGGTAGCGGGATCCACAATGAGCAGTTCTTC | CATGSGIHNEQFF | TRBD2 | TRBV6-4 | once | TRBJ2-1
TGTGCCAGTAGCCAGTGGGGACAGGATGAAAAACTGTTTTTT | CASSQWGQDEKLFF | TRBD1 | TRBV19 | - | TRBJ1-4
TGTGCCAGCTCACCACGGGACAAAAACTACGAGCAGTACTTC | CASSPRDKNYEQYF | - | TRBV18 | - | TRBJ2-7
TGTGCCAGCAGTTCTCCGGGACTAGCGGACTCCTACGAGCAGTACTTC | CASSSPGLADSYEQYF | TRBD2 | TRBV27 | - | TRBJ2-7
TGTGCCACCCGGGGGGGAGCGAGCACCTACGAGCAGTACTTC | CATRGGASTYEQYF | TRBD2 | TRBV28 | - | TRBJ2-7
TGTGCCAGCACCTCCAGGGTCGTCGGGTCACCCCTCCACTTT | CASTSRVVGSPLHF | - | TRBV6-5 | - | TRBJ1-6
TGCAGCGTTGAGGGTAGCCCAAACATTCAGTACTTC | CSVEGSPNIQYF | - | TRBV29-1 | - | TRBJ2-4
TGCAGCGTTGACCCCGGGACTAGACAAGGTACGCAGTATTTT | CSVDPGTRQGTQYF | TRBD2 | TRBV29-1 | - | TRBJ2-3
TGCGCCAGCAGCTTGGTTGGGACAGAAAATGAAAAACTGTTTTTT | CASSLVGTENEKLFF | TRBD1 | TRBV5-1 | - | TRBJ1-4
TGTGCCAGCAGTGAATCCGCGACTCGATTCGGGGACGAGCAGTACTTC | CASSESATRFGDEQYF | - | TRBV25-1 | - | TRBJ2-7
TGTGCCAGCAGCTCCAACAGGGGGCTGGGCACTGAAGCTTTCTTT | CASSSNRGLGTEAFF | TRBD1 | TRBV5-4 | - | TRBJ1-1
TGTGCCATCAGTGGCAGGGGAGGGACAGGGGGTACCTACGAGCAGTACTTC | CAISGRGGTGGTYEQYF | TRBD1 | TRBV10-3 | once | TRBJ2-7
TGTGCCAGCAGTTTAAGTGACAGTCTCTATGGCTACACCTTC | CASSLSDSLYGYTF | - | TRBV27 | - | TRBJ1-2
TGTGCCAGCAGCCCAGACAGTATCCCACCTTACGAGCAGTACTTC | CASSPDSIPPYEQYF | - | TRBV27 | - | TRBJ2-7
TGTGCCAGCAGCTTGGGTGGGGGGAACACTGAAGCTTTCTTT | CASSLGGGNTEAFF | - | TRBV5-4 | - | TRBJ1-1
TGTGCCAGCAGTAGAGGCTTCACAGGGAGCTACGAGCAGTACTTC | CASSRGFTGSYEQYF | - | TRBV11-2 | - | TRBJ2-7
TGTGCCAGCCGGGACAGGGGGCGCAAAGAGACCCAGTACTTC | CASRDRGRKETQYF | TRBD1 | TRBV19 | once | TRBJ2-5
TGCGCCAGCAGCCAAGCGGGAGGTACTAATGAAAAACTGTTTTTT | CASSQAGGTNEKLFF | - | TRBV4-1 | - | TRBJ1-4
TGCGCCAGCAGCCAGACAGTCTCCTACGAGCAGTACTTC | CASSQTVSYEQYF | - | TRBV5-1 | - | TRBJ2-7
TGTGCCTTGGAAGGTGGCTATGGCTACACCTTC | CALEGGYGYTF | - | TRBV28 | - | TRBJ1-2
TGTGCCAGCTCACCAGGGACAGGGGGGCTCTATGGCTACACCTTC | CASSPGTGGLYGYTF | TRBD1 | TRBV18 | - | TRBJ1-2
TGTGCCAGCCGGGCTAGTACTCAGCAGTACTTC | CASRASTQQYF | - | TRBV6-5 | - | TRBJ2-7
TGTGCCAGCAGGGTCGGAGGAGCATATGGGGCCAACGTCCTGACTTTC | CASRVGGAYGANVLTF | - | TRBV5-4 | - | TRBJ2-6
TGTGCCAGCAGCCGCAGAGGGCACCAAGAGACCCAGTACTTC | CASSRRGHQETQYF | - | TRBV5-6 | - | TRBJ2-5
TGTGCCAGCAGCGGGGGTTTGGACAATGAGCAGTTCTTC | CASSGGLDNEQFF | - | TRBV2 | - | TRBJ2-1
TGTGCCAGCAGCTTGGCCGCAGACTCCGGGACCCAGTACTTC | CASSLAADSGTQYF | - | TRBV5-6 | - | TRBJ2-5
TGCGCCAGCAGCTCTGGACTCCTCGGGGGGTCCTACGAGCAGTACTTC | CASSSGLLGGSYEQYF | TRBD2 | TRBV5-1 | - | TRBJ2-7
TGTGCCAGCAGAGGACAGGGCGTTCCGGAAGAGACCCAGTACTTC | CASRGQGVPEETQYF | TRBD1 | TRBV2 | - | TRBJ2-5
TGTGCCAGCAGTCCTACCCTAGACACGACCTACGAGCAGTACTTC | CASSPTLDTTYEQYF | - | TRBV6-5 | - | TRBJ2-7
TGCGCCAGCAGCTCCGGACTAGGCGGGTCCTACGAGCAGTACTTC | CASSSGLGGSYEQYF | TRBD2 | TRBV5-1 | - | TRBJ2-7
TGTGCCAGCAGCCCAAGAATACAACGACCGCACTCCTACGAGCAGTACTTC | CASSPRIQRPHSYEQYF | - | TRBV7-9 | few | TRBJ2-7
TGTGCCAGCAGCTTTAGCGGGAGCATCGGCGAGCAGTACTTC | CASSFSGSIGEQYF | TRBD2 | TRBV7-2 | - | TRBJ2-7